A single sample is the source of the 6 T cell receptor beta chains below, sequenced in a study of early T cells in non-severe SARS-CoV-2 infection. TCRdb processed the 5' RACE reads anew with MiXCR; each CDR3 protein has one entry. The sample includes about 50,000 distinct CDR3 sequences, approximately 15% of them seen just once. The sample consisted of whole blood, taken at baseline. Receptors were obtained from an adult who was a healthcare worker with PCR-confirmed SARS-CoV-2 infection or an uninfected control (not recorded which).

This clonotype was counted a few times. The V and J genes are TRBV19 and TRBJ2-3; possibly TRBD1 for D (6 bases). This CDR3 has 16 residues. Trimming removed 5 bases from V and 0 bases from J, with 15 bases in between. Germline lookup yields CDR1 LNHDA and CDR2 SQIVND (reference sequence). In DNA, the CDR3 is TGTGCCAGTAGTCTAATAACAGGGATAAGCACAGATACGCAGTATTTT. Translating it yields CASSLITGISTDTQYF.

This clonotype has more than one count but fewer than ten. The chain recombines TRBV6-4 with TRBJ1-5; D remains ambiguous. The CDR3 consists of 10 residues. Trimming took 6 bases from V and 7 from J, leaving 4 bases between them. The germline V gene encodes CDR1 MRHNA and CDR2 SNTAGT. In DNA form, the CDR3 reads TGTGCCAGCAGAGGACAGCCCCAGCATTTT. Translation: CASRGQPQHF.

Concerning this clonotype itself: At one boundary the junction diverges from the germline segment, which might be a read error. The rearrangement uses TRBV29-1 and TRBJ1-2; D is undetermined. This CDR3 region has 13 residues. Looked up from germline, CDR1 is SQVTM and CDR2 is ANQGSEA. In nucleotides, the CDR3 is TGCAGCGTAGAAGACATCACTAACTATGGCTACACCTTC. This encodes CSVEDITNYGYTF.

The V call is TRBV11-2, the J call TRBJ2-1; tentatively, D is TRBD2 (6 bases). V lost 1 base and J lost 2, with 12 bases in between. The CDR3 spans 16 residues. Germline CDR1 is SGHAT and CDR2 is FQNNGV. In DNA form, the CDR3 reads TGTGCCAGCAGCTTAGTTGGAGGGAGGACCTACAATGAGCAGTTCTTC. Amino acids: CASSLVGGRTYNEQFF.

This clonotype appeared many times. CDR3 bases: TGTGCCAGCAGTTTAAATAGTGACTCCTACGAGCAGTACTTC. Translating it yields CASSLNSDSYEQYF. V and J are TRBV28 and TRBJ2-7; no clear D. Per germline, CDR1 MDHEN and CDR2 SYDVKM. The V end was cut by 2 bases, the J end by 0 bases, with 8 bases between. The CDR3 spans 14 residues.

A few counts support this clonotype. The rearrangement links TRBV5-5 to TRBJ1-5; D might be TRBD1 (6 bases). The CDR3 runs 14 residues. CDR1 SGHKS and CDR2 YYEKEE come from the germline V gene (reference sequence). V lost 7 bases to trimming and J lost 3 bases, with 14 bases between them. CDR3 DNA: TGTGCCAGCGGGGCCGGGACACTCAATCAGCCCCAGCATTTT. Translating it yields CASGAGTLNQPQHF.